These 20 T cell receptor beta chains share one sample of origin, sequenced in a study of OX40 agonist ivuxolimab in advanced cancers. The protocol was immunoSEQ multiplex PCR, while the TCRdb copy is restricted to in-frame clones and leaves out a portion. Here the sample spans tens of thousands of clones, over 70% being singletons. The material sequenced was CD4+ or CD8+ T cells sorted from blood, taken in a trial of the OX40 agonist ivuxolimab. All receptors derive from an adult with an advanced solid tumor such as melanoma, head and neck, liver or kidney cancer.

This chain links TRBV28 with TRBJ2-3; 8 bases are a match to TRBD1. CDR3 length: 13 residues. CDR1 and CDR2 (germline): MDHEN, SYDVKM. Unmatched junction bases numbered 12, after V lost 10 bases and J lost 9 bases. The CDR3 bases are TGTGCCACCAACCCGACAGGGGCATTAACGCAGTATTTT. It yields the protein CATNPTGALTQYF.

The chain carries TRBV7-7 and TRBJ2-2; D possibly corresponds to TRBD2 (5 bases). The CDR3 runs to 15 residues. Deletions cut 3 bases from V and 5 bases from J, with 13 bases between. The germline V gene has CDR1 SSHAT and CDR2 FNYEAQ (reference sequence). The CDR3 nucleotides read TGTGCCAGCAGCTTCACTTCGGGGAGAACCGGGGAGCTGTTTTTT. Encoded protein: CASSFTSGRTGELFF.

This chain uses TRBV2 with TRBJ2-5; the match to TRBD1 covers 10 bases. V shed 9 bases, J shed 4 bases, and the junction held 11 bases outside the gene matches. This CDR3 has 15 amino acids. Per the germline V gene, CDR1 is SNHLY and CDR2 is FYNNEI. The CDR3 loop reads CASTRSGTGVETQYF. In DNA, the CDR3 is TGTGCCAGTACCCGCTCCGGGACAGGGGTAGAGACCCAGTACTTC.

This clone was recorded a few times. The chain recombines TRBV5-5 with TRBJ1-6, with D tentatively TRBD1 (6 bases). V lost 3 bases to trimming and J lost 0 bases, with 16 bases between them. This CDR3 region has 18 residues. CDR1 and CDR2 from the germline V gene are SGHKS and YYEKEE (reference sequence). The CDR3 protein is CASSYRANTGSYNSPLHF. For the CDR3, the DNA is TGTGCCAGCAGCTACAGGGCTAATACGGGCTCCTATAATTCACCCCTCCACTTT. Combining the CDR3 with reference TRBV5-5 and TRBJ1-6 gives the whole variable domain DAGVTQSPTHLIKTRGQQVTLRCSPISGHKSVSWYQQVLGQGPQFIFQYYEKEERGRGNFPDRFSARQFPNYSSELNVNALLLGDSALYLCASSYRANTGSYNSPLHFGNGTRLTVT.

V is TRBV7-2 and J is TRBJ2-3, with D maybe TRBD2 (5 bases). The CDR3 consists of 14 residues. Trimming pared 6 bases from V and 5 bases from J, leaving 15 bases between. Germline V gene data show CDR1 as SGHTA and CDR2 as FQGNSA. The CDR3 here is CASRVSLGRDTQYF. CDR3 coding DNA: TGTGCCAGCAGAGTTAGTTTGGGGAGAGATACGCAGTATTTT. Together with reference TRBV7-2 and TRBJ2-3, the CDR3 gives the full variable domain: GAGVSQSPSNKVTEKGKDVELRCDPISGHTALYWYRQSLGQGLEFLIYFQGNSAPDKSGLPSDRFSAERTGGSVSTLTIQRTQQEDSAVYLCASRVSLGRDTQYFGPGTRLTVL.

On this clone: Other DNA sequences from this sample encode an identical CDR3 as well. This chain uses TRBV2 with TRBJ2-2; 9 bases fit TRBD1. The CDR3 contains 14 residues. The junction had 1 base not matched to a gene; V was cut back by 2 bases and J by 6 bases. CDR1 and CDR2 (germline): SNHLY, FYNNEI. The CDR3 DNA reads TGTGCCAGCAGTGAAAGACAGGGGGCCGGGGAGCTGTTTTTT. This translates into CASSERQGAGELFF.

The chain employs TRBV28 and TRBJ2-1; D is uncertain. The germline gives CDR1 MDHEN, CDR2 SYDVKM. With 5 bases removed from V and 7 bases from J, the gap between germline ends came to 27 bases. The CDR3 consists of 18 residues. CDR3 sequence: CASSLNLGPARRSNEQFF. As DNA, the CDR3 is TGTGCCAGCAGTCTCAACCTCGGGCCCGCGAGGCGCAGTAATGAGCAGTTCTTC. The whole variable domain, filled in from reference TRBV28 and TRBJ2-1, reads DVKVTQSSRYLVKRTGEKVFLECVQDMDHENMFWYRQDPGLGLRLIYFSYDVKMKEKGDIPEGYSVSREKKERFSLILESASTNQTSMYLCASSLNLGPARRSNEQFFGPGTRLTVL.

V usage is TRBV5-1 and J usage is TRBJ2-5; 8 nucleotides match TRBD2. Germline trimming cut 2 bases from V and 2 bases from J; bases unmatched to any gene: 5. The CDR3 spans 15 residues. Per germline, CDR1 SGHRS and CDR2 YFSETQ. CDR3 coding DNA: TGCGCCAGCAGCTTCCTAGCGGGCCTTCAAGAGACCCAGTACTTC. Translation gives CASSFLAGLQETQYF.

This clone was seen only once. The rearrangement uses TRBV5-6 and TRBJ1-3, with D unresolved. CDR3 size: 17 residues. With 1 base removed from V and 0 bases from J, the gap between germline ends came to 14 bases. The V gene's germline CDR1 is SGHDT and CDR2 YYEEEE. The DNA for the CDR3 is TGTGCCAGCAGCTTGTTGGGCAGCCATAGCTCTGGAAACACCATATATTTT. Residues: CASSLLGSHSSGNTIYF.

This sequence joins TRBV5-4 and TRBJ1-2, with 7 bases identical to TRBD1. CDR1 is SGHNT and CDR2 is YYREEE in the germline V gene (reference sequence). Trimming took 4 bases from V and 3 from J; bases not matched to a gene: 3. The CDR3 extends over 13 amino acids. This CDR3 reads CASSAGTDYGYTF. The CDR3, as DNA: TGTGCCAGCAGCGCGGGGACAGACTATGGCTACACCTTC.

This rearrangement joins TRBV4-2 to TRBJ2-4; TRBD1 or TRBD2 may be the D gene (5 bases each). CDR1 is LGHNA, CDR2 YNFKEQ, per germline. V lost 0 bases, J lost 0 bases, and 9 bases lay in between. The CDR3 is 16 residues long. The CDR3 coding sequence is TGTGCCAGCAGCCAAGATAGGGACGTAGCCAAAAACATTCAGTACTTC. Encoded protein: CASSQDRDVAKNIQYF.

The V gene is TRBV6-1, the J gene TRBJ1-1; D remains ambiguous. Looked up from germline, CDR1 is MNHNS and CDR2 is SASEGT. V lost 4 bases to trimming and J lost 0 bases, with 12 bases between them. The CDR3 spans 15 residues. The CDR3 region has the DNA TGTGCCAGCAGTGGGCCGGACGGGTTGAACACTGAAGCTTTCTTT. Translating it yields CASSGPDGLNTEAFF.

V is TRBV23-1 and J is TRBJ2-2; 8 bases agree with TRBD1. TRBV23-1 is filed as an ORF, its function uncertain. CDR3 length: 16 residues. V lost 1 base, J lost 1 base, and 2 bases stayed unmatched. The CDR3 DNA sequence: TGCGCCAGCAGTCAATGGGGACAGGTGAACACCGGGGAGCTGTTTTTT. Translation: CASSQWGQVNTGELFF.

This chain connects TRBV7-9 to TRBJ2-3, with 11 positions matching TRBD2. The germline V gene encodes CDR1 SEHNR and CDR2 FQNEAQ (reference sequence). CDR3 size: 16 residues. V lost 6 bases, J lost 0 bases, and 5 bases stayed unmatched. CDR3 coding DNA: TGTGCCAGCAGGTGGGGGACTAGCGGCAGCACAGATACGCAGTATTTT. It yields the protein CASRWGTSGSTDTQYF. The full variable domain, its missing parts supplied by reference TRBV7-9 and TRBJ2-3, is DTGVSQNPRHKITKRGQNVTFRCDPISEHNRLYWYRQTLGQGPEFLTYFQNEAQLEKSRLLSDRFSAERPKGSFSTLEIQRTEQGDSAMYLCASRWGTSGSTDTQYFGPGTRLTVL.

The chain couples TRBV28 to TRBJ2-4; no clear D gene. The CDR3 has 14 amino acids. Trimming left V 4 bases short and J 3 bases short, with 10 bases between. CDR1 MDHEN and CDR2 SYDVKM come from the germline V gene. The CDR3 spells CASSSGVVKNIQYF. CDR3 nucleotide sequence: TGTGCCAGCAGTTCCGGAGTAGTCAAAAACATTCAGTACTTC. The whole variable domain, remainder taken from reference TRBV28 and TRBJ2-4, is DVKVTQSSRYLVKRTGEKVFLECVQDMDHENMFWYRQDPGLGLRLIYFSYDVKMKEKGDIPEGYSVSREKKERFSLILESASTNQTSMYLCASSSGVVKNIQYFGAGTRLSVL.

The V call is TRBV7-2, the J call TRBJ2-1; perhaps D is TRBD1 or TRBD2 (5 bases each). The CDR3 consists of 14 residues. Germline loops: CDR1 SGHTA, CDR2 FQGNSA. Trimming pared 3 bases from V and 6 bases from J, leaving 12 bases between. CDR3: CASSLGPRGNEQFF. CDR3 coding DNA: TGTGCCAGCAGCTTGGGACCGAGGGGCAATGAGCAGTTCTTC.

This clone came up once. The chain has TRBV2 and TRBJ2-7; 7 bases match TRBD1. The CDR3 totals 15 residues. Germline V gene data show CDR1 as SNHLY and CDR2 as FYNNEI. V was clipped by 4 bases and J by 2 bases; unmatched bases: 8. In DNA, the CDR3 is TGTGCCAGCAGTGGGGGGACAGCCGCAACCTACGAGCAGTACTTC. This translates into CASSGGTAATYEQYF.

The chain recombines TRBV6-5 with TRBJ1-1; a possible D gene is TRBD1 (6 bases). This CDR3 is built from 14 residues. Between the trimmed V and J ends, which lost 7 bases and 0 bases, there was a span of 12 bases. Germline V gene data show CDR1 as MNHEY and CDR2 as SVGAGI. CDR3 protein: CASKQGILNTEAFF. The CDR3 region has the DNA TGTGCCAGCAAACAGGGTATTTTGAACACTGAAGCTTTCTTT.

The chain joins TRBV15 to TRBJ1-6; D is unresolved. Trimming shortened V by 0 bases and J by 12 bases, and 9 bases separated the two germline ends. The V gene's germline CDR1 is LNHNV and CDR2 YYDKDF (reference sequence). The CDR3 contains 13 residues. DNA of the CDR3: TGTGCCACCAGCAGAGACTCGGAAAGACCCCTCCACTTT. Its translation is CATSRDSERPLHF.

V is TRBV18 and J is TRBJ2-3; unclear D gene. Germline assignment: CDR1 KGHSH and CDR2 LQKENI. V was clipped by 3 bases and J by 2 bases, with 9 bases between them. The CDR3 has 14 amino acids. CDR3: CASSPLKTTDTQYF. CDR3 coding DNA: TGTGCCAGCTCACCGCTGAAGACCACAGATACGCAGTATTTT.